This T cell receptor beta chain emerged from a study of shared clonotypes between healthy human individuals. Only in-frame clones appear in the TCRdb table, and some are missing; sequencing was by immunoSEQ multiplex PCR. The repertoire consists of about 2,500,000 clones, with approximately 94% occurring once and the leading ten covering more than 0.12%. The CDR3 runs to 14 residues. Per germline, CDR1 SEHNR and CDR2 FQNEAQ (reference sequence). V lost 5 bases and J 4 bases, leaving 11 bases between the germline ends. The sequenced material came from naive CD4+ T cells sorted from blood. Subset meaning: CD45RA+ positively selected. The chain uses TRBV7-9 and TRBJ1-4; tentative D call: TRBD1 (5 bases). This clonotype was obtained from a man younger than 35 in good health. Here the CDR3 reads CASSVGLDNEKLFF. CDR3 in DNA: TGTGCCAGCAGCGTGGGACTAGATAATGAAAAACTGTTTTTT.